This is a list of T cell receptor beta chains from one sample in a study of identical twins. From the 5' RACE reads, TCRdb called clonotypes with MiXCR, one entry per CDR3 protein. The sample yields some 1,600,000 distinct CDR3 sequences, under 35% seen once. The sequenced sample was cord blood. Source of these receptors: a newborn girl in good health. CDR3s include the opening cysteine and the closing phenylalanine or tryptophan. The D gene is left open where the match is weak. The size field is filled for only some rows; it gives once, few, many or a size class.

size: few
V: TRBV6-5
J: TRBJ1-2
D: NA
DNA: TGTGCCAGCAGTTACTCGGGCGGGGTGGGTTCTGGCTACACCTTC
CDR3: CASSYSGGVGSGYTF

size: few
V: TRBV6-5
J: TRBJ2-5
D: NA
DNA: TGTGCCAGCAGTTACTCGGAAGGGGGACAAGAGACCCAGTACTTC
CDR3: CASSYSEGGQETQYF

size: NA
V: TRBV6-2/TRBV6-3
J: TRBJ2-5
D: NA
DNA: TGTGCCAGCCGCACCACCCCAGAGACCCAGTACTTC
CDR3: CASRTTPETQYF

size: NA
V: TRBV20-1
J: TRBJ2-3
D: TRBD2
DNA: TGCAGTGCTTCTACTAGCGGCTACACAGATACGCAGTATTTT
CDR3: CSASTSGYTDTQYF

size: many
V: TRBV29-1
J: TRBJ2-7
D: NA
DNA: TGCAGCGTTGAAGTAGGGACACCTATCTACGAGCAGTACTTC
CDR3: CSVEVGTPIYEQYF

size: many
V: TRBV29-1
J: TRBJ2-7
D: TRBD1
DNA: TGCAGCGTTGTTGCGGGACAGGGCTACGAGCAGTACTTC
CDR3: CSVVAGQGYEQYF

size: NA
V: TRBV11-2
J: TRBJ2-1
D: NA
DNA: TGTGCCAGCAGCTTCGGTGTCAGCGGTCCCTACAATGAGCAGTTCTTC
CDR3: CASSFGVSGPYNEQFF

size: NA
V: TRBV5-1
J: TRBJ2-3
D: TRBD2
DNA: TGCGCCAGCAGCAACGGGACTAGCGGGAGGGCTGAACAGTATTTT
CDR3: CASSNGTSGRAEQYF

size: NA
V: TRBV10-3
J: TRBJ1-2
D: NA
DNA: TGTGCCTCTCAGGACACCGTGGGTGGCAACACCTTC
CDR3: CASQDTVGGNTF

size: few
V: TRBV12-3/TRBV12-4
J: TRBJ2-1
D: TRBD2
DNA: TGTGCCAGCAGCGCACTAGCGGAACCAAATGGGAGTGAGCAGTTCTTC
CDR3: CASSALAEPNGSEQFF

size: NA
V: TRBV2
J: TRBJ2-7
D: TRBD2
DNA: TGTGCCAGCAACCTAGCGGCCGTCTACGAGCAGTACTTC
CDR3: CASNLAAVYEQYF

size: few
V: TRBV24-1
J: TRBJ2-5
D: NA
DNA: TGTGCCACCAGTGATTCGACATCAGGACTCCTCTACAATGAGCAGTACTTC
CDR3: CATSDSTSGLLYNEQYF

size: few
V: TRBV24-1
J: TRBJ1-2
D: TRBD1
DNA: TGTGCCACCAGGCTACAGGGGATGGACTATGGCTACACCTTC
CDR3: CATRLQGMDYGYTF

size: NA
V: TRBV20-1
J: TRBJ1-1
D: NA
DNA: TGCAGTGCTAGAGAAGACCCGGGACGGCTAAACACTGAAGCTTTCTTT
CDR3: CSAREDPGRLNTEAFF

size: NA
V: TRBV20-1
J: TRBJ1-4
D: NA
DNA: TGCAGTGCTTTAAGGGGATCTAATGAAAAACTGTTTTTT
CDR3: CSALRGSNEKLFF

size: few
V: TRBV15
J: TRBJ2-5
D: NA
DNA: TGTGCCACCAGCAGAGAAAGGGTACGACAAGAGACCCAGTACTTC
CDR3: CATSRERVRQETQYF

size: NA
V: TRBV24-1
J: TRBJ2-3
D: TRBD2
DNA: TGTGCCACCAGTGATTTTCCCCTCCGAGTTACGCGGGAGGGCCGTGTTTCTTACACAGATACGCAGTATTTT
CDR3: CATSDFPLRVTREGRVSYTDTQYF

size: NA
V: TRBV19
J: TRBJ2-1
D: TRBD2
DNA: TGTGCCAGTAGTTCCCGTGGTAGCGGGGGTATTGAGCAGTTCTTC
CDR3: CASSSRGSGGIEQFF

size: NA
V: TRBV12-3/TRBV12-4
J: TRBJ2-3
D: NA
DNA: TGTGCCAGCACCCTGCGGGGAGTCCCAGATACGCAGTATTTT
CDR3: CASTLRGVPDTQYF

size: NA
V: TRBV3-1
J: TRBJ2-3
D: TRBD1
DNA: TGTGCCAGCAGCAAACAAAGATCCGGGACAGGGGCGGCAGATACGCAGTATTTT
CDR3: CASSKQRSGTGAADTQYF

size: few
V: TRBV6-2/TRBV6-3
J: TRBJ2-1
D: TRBD1
DNA: TGTGCCAGCAGTTACGTGGCCGGGACAGGAGATGAGCAGTTCTTC
CDR3: CASSYVAGTGDEQFF

size: few
V: TRBV13
J: TRBJ2-7
D: TRBD2
DNA: TGTGCCAGCAGCTTAGGCCTACTAGCGGGAGGAGGGGAGCAGTACTTC
CDR3: CASSLGLLAGGGEQYF

size: NA
V: TRBV9
J: TRBJ2-1
D: TRBD1
DNA: TGTGCCAGCAGCCCTCCCGGGACAGGGGCCAATGAGCAGTTCTTC
CDR3: CASSPPGTGANEQFF

size: few
V: TRBV21-1
J: TRBJ2-7
D: NA
DNA: TGTGCCAGCAGCAAAATCGTGGCCACCTCCTACGAGCAGTACTTC
CDR3: CASSKIVATSYEQYF

size: few
V: TRBV2
J: TRBJ2-3
D: TRBD2
DNA: TGTGCCAGTTCGACTAGCGTGGGGACCACAGATACGCAGTATTTT
CDR3: CASSTSVGTTDTQYF

size: few
V: TRBV11-2
J: TRBJ2-1
D: TRBD1
DNA: TGTGCCAGCAGTTCAATCAGGACAGGGCTGTACAATGAGCAGTTCTTC
CDR3: CASSSIRTGLYNEQFF

size: NA
V: TRBV12-3/TRBV12-4
J: TRBJ2-5
D: NA
DNA: TGTGCCAGCAGTTTTATTACGGGGGAGACCCAGTACTTC
CDR3: CASSFITGETQYF

size: NA
V: TRBV9
J: TRBJ2-7
D: NA
DNA: TGTGCCAGCAGCGTAGTGCAGGGAGGAAACTACGAGCAGTACTTC
CDR3: CASSVVQGGNYEQYF

size: few
V: TRBV24-1
J: TRBJ2-7
D: TRBD2
DNA: TGTGCCACCAGTAAATTCAGCGGGAGGGCCGGGTACGAGCAGTACTTC
CDR3: CATSKFSGRAGYEQYF

size: NA
V: TRBV3-1
J: TRBJ2-1
D: NA
DNA: TGTGCCAGCAGCCAAGTAGGAAGGTACAATGAGCAGTTCTTC
CDR3: CASSQVGRYNEQFF

size: NA
V: TRBV5-4
J: TRBJ2-7
D: TRBD2
DNA: TGTGCCAGCAGCTTGCGGGTCCTAGCGGGAGGCCCCTACGAGCAGTACTTC
CDR3: CASSLRVLAGGPYEQYF

size: few
V: TRBV6-2/TRBV6-3
J: TRBJ1-2
D: NA
DNA: TGTGCCAGCACCCGTACCCACTCGAACTATGGCTACACCTTC
CDR3: CASTRTHSNYGYTF

size: once
V: TRBV2
J: TRBJ1-6
D: NA
DNA: TGTGCCAGCAGTGAGTTGACAGGTGCCTATTCACCCCTCCACTTT
CDR3: CASSELTGAYSPLHF

size: NA
V: TRBV4-1
J: TRBJ2-7
D: TRBD1
DNA: TGCGCCAGCAGCCAAGTGGACAGGGCCTTCTACGAGCAGTACTTC
CDR3: CASSQVDRAFYEQYF

size: few
V: TRBV20-1
J: TRBJ1-1
D: NA
DNA: TGCAGGTCAGGGCTTGAAGCTTTCTTT
CDR3: CRSGLEAFF

size: few
V: TRBV5-1
J: TRBJ2-3
D: NA
DNA: TGCGCCAGCAGCCTCAACTACGGAAGGGGCACAGATACGCAGTATTTT
CDR3: CASSLNYGRGTDTQYF

size: NA
V: TRBV20-1
J: TRBJ2-5
D: TRBD2
DNA: TGCAGTGCGAGTGATAGCGGGGAGCCTCAAGAGACCCAGTACTTC
CDR3: CSASDSGEPQETQYF

size: NA
V: TRBV20-1
J: TRBJ1-2
D: TRBD1
DNA: TGCAGTGCTCCCTTTCGATCCAGGGACAGTCGGTATGGCTACACCTTC
CDR3: CSAPFRSRDSRYGYTF

size: NA
V: TRBV20-1
J: TRBJ2-4
D: TRBD1
DNA: TGCAGTGTGGGACAGGGGGCTCTCATTCAGTACTTC
CDR3: CSVGQGALIQYF

size: few
V: TRBV7-2
J: TRBJ2-7
D: TRBD2
DNA: TGTGCCAGCAGCTTACGAGCGGGGCAAAGCTCCTACGAGCAGTACTTC
CDR3: CASSLRAGQSSYEQYF

size: NA
V: TRBV7-2
J: TRBJ2-1
D: NA
DNA: TGTGCCAGCAGCTTAGACCCACCGGGGCAGTTCTACAATGAGCAGTTCTTC
CDR3: CASSLDPPGQFYNEQFF

size: few
V: TRBV20-1
J: TRBJ2-1
D: NA
DNA: TGCAGTGCTAGAGGGTTCGATGGGGTCTCCTACAATGAGCAGTTCTTC
CDR3: CSARGFDGVSYNEQFF

size: many
V: TRBV9
J: TRBJ2-5
D: NA
DNA: TGTGCCAGCAGCGTAGACAGGCAAGAGACCCAGTACTTC
CDR3: CASSVDRQETQYF